The rows below give T cell receptor beta chains drawn from one sample of a study of cytomegalovirus exposure and HLA in healthy donors. Some clones are missing from TCRdb's copy, which holds only in-frame ones; the method was immunoSEQ multiplex PCR. The sample contains 150,000 to 200,000 clones, 78% of which appear only once. The sequencing input was PBMCs. Receptors originate from a woman aged 45 to 65 in good health and CMV-seropositive. CDR3s include the opening cysteine and the closing phenylalanine or tryptophan. A D gene is named only where the DNA matches it firmly. Rows give clone size only sometimes, using once, few, many, or a class for an expanded clone.

>few|TRBJ1-1|.|TRBV19
TGTGCCAGTAGCTCCAGGGGCACTGAAGCTTTCTTT
CASSSRGTEAFF
>.|TRBJ2-5|TRBD1|TRBV19
TGTGCCAGTAGCACAGGACAGGGTGAGACCCAGTACTTC
CASSTGQGETQYF
>.|TRBJ1-6|.|TRBV2
TGTGCCAGCAGTAAAGGACAGTCCTATAATTCACCCCTCCACTTT
CASSKGQSYNSPLHF
>.|TRBJ2-5|.|TRBV5-4
TGTGCCAGCAACTTGGTGGCAGGGAACCAAGAGACCCAGTACTTC
CASNLVAGNQETQYF
>.|TRBJ1-6|TRBD1|TRBV4-2
TGTGCCAGCAGCCAAGGAGACAGGGGAGGAGATTCACCCCTCCACTTT
CASSQGDRGGDSPLHF
>.|TRBJ2-7|.|TRBV5-4
TGTGCCAGCAGCCCAGACTTTTACTCCTACGAGCAGTACTTC
CASSPDFYSYEQYF
>.|TRBJ2-7|.|TRBV15
TGTGCCACCAGCAGAGCTGCAGGGTCCTACGAGCAGTACTTC
CATSRAAGSYEQYF
>.|TRBJ2-4|.|TRBV6-6
TGTGCCAGTTCAATACTAGCCAAAAACATTCAGTACTTC
CASSILAKNIQYF
>.|TRBJ2-5|TRBD1|TRBV6-5
TGTGCCAGCAGTAAAGACAGGGCCCAAGAGACCCAGTACTTC
CASSKDRAQETQYF
>.|TRBJ1-1|.|TRBV4-1
TGCGCCAGCAGCCAGGCGGGATGGACTGAAGCTTTCTTT
CASSQAGWTEAFF
>.|TRBJ2-6|.|TRBV21-1
TGTGCCAGCAGCAAAGGGGGACAGGGAGGCAACAAAGGTGGGGCCAACGTCCTGACTTTC
CASSKGGQGGNKGGANVLTF
>.|TRBJ1-2|.|TRBV5-6
TGTGCCAGCAGTTCAGGGGACTATGGCTACACCTTC
CASSSGDYGYTF
>.|TRBJ1-6|.|TRBV27
TGTGCCAGCAGGGGGGAGGAATCACCCCTCCACTTT
CASRGEESPLHF
>.|TRBJ2-7|.|TRBV19
TGTGCCAGTAGTATCGGCCAGGGCTACGAGCAGTACTTC
CASSIGQGYEQYF
>.|TRBJ2-3|TRBD2|TRBV5-1
TGCGCCAGCAGCCCTTCCGGGAGGAGCACAGATACGCAGTATTTT
CASSPSGRSTDTQYF
>.|TRBJ1-4|.|TRBV6-5
TGTGCCAGCAGTTACAGTCCAGTCGAGGGTGAAAAACTGTTTTTT
CASSYSPVEGEKLFF
>.|TRBJ1-2|.|TRBV5-1
TGCGCCAGCAGCTGGGAGACAGGAAGTGCCTATGGCTACACCTTC
CASSWETGSAYGYTF
>.|TRBJ2-3|.|TRBV5-1
TGCGCCAGCAGCTTGGGCAGGGGAAGCACAGATACGCAGTATTTT
CASSLGRGSTDTQYF
>.|TRBJ2-7|.|TRBV5-1
TGCGCCAGCAGCTTGGGTGCAGGTTCCTACGAGCAGTACTTC
CASSLGAGSYEQYF
>.|TRBJ1-1|.|TRBV30
TGTGCCTGGAGTGTATGGGGCAAGAACACTGAAGCTTTCTTT
CAWSVWGKNTEAFF
>.|TRBJ2-1|.|TRBV6-1
TGTGCCAGCAGCACCTCTAGCTCCTACAATGAGCAGTTCTTC
CASSTSSSYNEQFF
>once|TRBJ1-6|.|TRBV4-1
TGCGCCAGCAGAATCCAGGGGATTGGTAATTCACCCCTCCACTTT
CASRIQGIGNSPLHF
>.|TRBJ1-6|TRBD1|TRBV5-8
TGTGCCAGCAGCCTTGGACAGGAGAATTCACCCCTCCACTTT
CASSLGQENSPLHF
>.|TRBJ1-1|.|TRBV13
TGTGCCAGCAGCTCGACAGGCCGAAGGGCTTTCTTT
CASSSTGRRAFF
>.|TRBJ1-1|.|TRBV5-1
TGCGCCAGCAGCTACCTCGGGGAGAACACTGAAGCTTTCTTT
CASSYLGENTEAFF
>once|TRBJ2-2|TRBD2|TRBV19
TGTGCCAGTAGTAGGCTAGCGGGGAACACCGGGGAGCTGTTTTTT
CASSRLAGNTGELFF
>.|TRBJ2-3|TRBD2|TRBV4-1
TGCGCCAGCAGCCCCCTTTCCGGGACTAGCGGTACAGATACGCAGTATTTT
CASSPLSGTSGTDTQYF
>few|TRBJ1-3|TRBD1|TRBV29-1
TGCAGCGGGGGACAGGGTGCTGGAAACACCATATATTTT
CSGGQGAGNTIYF